These 27 T cell receptor beta chains were all obtained from the same sample, sequenced in a study of cytomegalovirus exposure and HLA in healthy donors. The PCR contained 60 Vbeta and 13 Jbeta primers. The data were produced by immunoSEQ multiplex PCR, yet TCRdb's version contains in-frame clones alone and is incomplete. In total, the table holds some 150,000 clones. Material: PBMCs. The source is a man aged 35-49 years in good health and CMV-seronegative.

Note on this clone: The identical CDR3 is also encoded by other nucleotide sequences in the sample. The J gene is TRBJ2-3, the V gene TRBV28; TRBD2 might be the D (6 bases). Germline values: CDR1 MDHEN, CDR2 SYDVKM. The CDR3 has 13 residues. V shed 3 bases and J shed 3 bases, with 7 bases lying between them. The CDR3 region has the DNA TGTGCCAGCAGTTTTGGGGGGACAGATACGCAGTATTTT. Its protein product is CASSFGGTDTQYF.

The chain uses TRBV13 and TRBJ2-1; 7 bases are a match to TRBD2. J was trimmed by 8 bases and V by 5 bases; bases with no gene match: 3. The CDR3 extends over 12 amino acids. The germline V gene encodes CDR1 PRHDT and CDR2 FYEKMQ (reference sequence). The CDR3 protein is CASSETSDEQFF. The CDR3 DNA sequence: TGTGCCAGCAGCGAAACTAGCGATGAGCAGTTCTTC.

V is TRBV7-3 and J is TRBJ2-1, with D possibly TRBD1 on 6 matching bases. This CDR3 has 13 residues. Trimming removed 5 bases at V and 5 bases at J, with 10 bases between. Germline V lookup: CDR1 SGHTA, CDR2 FQGTGA. The CDR3 region has the DNA TGTGCCAGCAGCGTCCACAGGGACAATGAGCAGTTCTTC. Translated, it gives CASSVHRDNEQFF.

The rearrangement uses TRBV6-1 and TRBJ2-5, with 7 bases matching TRBD2. The J segment lost 5 bases and the V segment lost 2 bases, leaving 8 bases of the junction unmatched. Per germline, CDR1 MNHNS and CDR2 SASEGT. The CDR3 length is 15 residues. CDR3 residues: CASSEHPGGWETQYF. The CDR3 DNA is TGTGCCAGCAGTGAACATCCGGGGGGTTGGGAGACCCAGTACTTC.

This chain joins TRBV5-1 and TRBJ2-3; the match to TRBD1 covers 9 bases. The CDR3 sequence is 17 residues long. Germline CDR1 is SGHRS and CDR2 is YFSETQ. Trimming cost V 3 bases and J 2 bases; bases outside gene matches: 10. The CDR3, as DNA: TGCGCCAGCAGCTCTTCCGGGACAGGGACCTACACAGATACGCAGTATTTT. It encodes CASSSSGTGTYTDTQYF.

This chain connects TRBV5-1 to TRBJ2-2, with 10 positions matching TRBD1. The germline gives CDR1 SGHRS, CDR2 YFSETQ. The V and J ends lost 3 bases and 0 bases, in that order; junction bases with no gene match: 5. The CDR3 is 17 residues long. CDR3 sequence: CASSSGTGASNTGELFF. In DNA, the CDR3 is TGCGCCAGCAGCTCAGGGACAGGGGCGTCGAACACCGGGGAGCTGTTTTTT.

J is TRBJ2-5 and V is TRBV4-1; TRBD2 agrees at 7 bases. Germline trimming cut 4 bases from V and 4 bases from J; bases unmatched to any gene: 3. Germline V gene lookup returns CDR1 MGHRA and CDR2 YSYEKL. The CDR3 consists of 13 residues. The CDR3 reads CASSRGGRETQYF. The CDR3 region has the DNA TGCGCCAGCAGCCGGGGGGGAAGAGAGACCCAGTACTTC.

CDR3 bases: TGTGCCAGTAGTATAGGGACAGGGGGCCAGCCCCAGCATTTT. As protein: CASSIGTGGQPQHF. This rearrangement joins TRBV19 to TRBJ1-5; the match to TRBD1 covers 11 bases. Losses at the gene ends were 1 base for V and 7 bases for J; bases not matched to a gene: 0. Germline CDR1 LNHDA, CDR2 SQIVND (reference sequence). The CDR3 is 14 residues long.

Regarding this clone: Other DNA sequences of this sample code for an identical CDR3. The CDR3 nucleotides are TGTGCCAGCAGCTTCGGGACAGGGGATGGCTACACCTTC. Its translation is CASSFGTGDGYTF. This chain uses TRBV5-6 with TRBJ1-2; TRBD1 aligns across 10 bases. The V and J ends lost 2 bases and 6 bases, in that order; junction bases with no gene match: 1. The CDR3 length is 13 residues. Per germline, CDR1 SGHDT and CDR2 YYEEEE.

The CDR3 is CASSHNQGTEAFF. The CDR3 DNA is TGTGCCAGCAGCCACAACCAGGGGACTGAAGCTTTCTTT. The V and J genes are TRBV6-5 and TRBJ1-1, with D possibly TRBD1 on 6 matching bases. Germline CDR1 is MNHEY and CDR2 is SVGAGI. This CDR3 is 13 amino acids long. Trimming shortened V by 6 bases and J by 5 bases, and 13 bases separated the two germline ends.

This chain connects TRBV7-3 to TRBJ2-7; 7 bases line up with TRBD2. J was trimmed by 4 bases and V by 5 bases; bases with no gene match: 11. Germline-derived CDR1 and CDR2 are SGHTA and FQGTGA. The CDR3 sequence is 15 residues long. The CDR3 is CASSPRGSGPYEQYF. The CDR3 DNA sequence: TGTGCCAGCAGCCCCCGCGGTAGCGGGCCTTACGAGCAGTACTTC.

The chain has TRBV9 and TRBJ1-3; a weak D match, TRBD1 (6 bases). The CDR3 is 19 residues long. Germline V gene sequence: CDR1 SGDLS, CDR2 YYNGEE. V was clipped by 4 bases and J by 0 bases, with 23 bases between them. The CDR3, as DNA: TGTGCCAGCAGCCCTCGAACGGCGGGGGACAAAACCTCTGGAAACACCATATATTTT. It translates to CASSPRTAGDKTSGNTIYF.

V is TRBV5-1 and J is TRBJ1-5, with 8 bases matching TRBD1. The CDR3 consists of 15 residues. With 4 bases clipped from V and 2 bases from J, the junction kept 5 bases outside the gene matches. The germline V gene encodes CDR1 SGHRS and CDR2 YFSETQ. The CDR3 DNA reads as TGCGCCAGCAGCGCCACAGGGGGTCGCAATCAGCCCCAGCATTTT. Its translation: CASSATGGRNQPQHF.

V is TRBV25-1 and J is TRBJ2-7; a possible D gene is TRBD2 (6 bases). The CDR3 extends over 13 amino acids. CDR1 MGHDK and CDR2 SYGVNS come from the germline V gene. The V end lost 5 bases, the J end lost 0 bases, and 8 bases lay between the germline ends. The CDR3 DNA reads as TGTGCCAGCAGTAGGGACTTCTCCTACGAGCAGTACTTC. This codes for CASSRDFSYEQYF.

This rearrangement joins TRBV9 to TRBJ1-4; D not resolved. This CDR3 comprises 15 residues. Per the germline V gene, CDR1 is SGDLS and CDR2 is YYNGEE. The V end lost 0 bases, the J end lost 9 bases, and 15 bases lay between the germline ends. CDR3 nucleotide sequence: TGTGCCAGCAGCGTAGGTGAGGGATTTGAGCAAAAACTGTTTTTT. This codes for CASSVGEGFEQKLFF.

The J gene is TRBJ2-6, the V gene TRBV27; D is unclear. The CDR3 totals 17 residues. Germline V gives CDR1 MNHEY, CDR2 SMNVEV (reference sequence). V shed 2 bases and J shed 2 bases, with 13 bases lying between them. The CDR3 loop reads CASSLRGSLAGANVLTF. The CDR3 region has the DNA TGTGCCAGCAGTTTACGAGGTTCTCTAGCTGGGGCCAACGTCCTGACTTTC.

V gene TRBV5-4 combines with J gene TRBJ2-5, with TRBD1 as a possible D gene (5 bases). Germline V lookup: CDR1 SGHNT, CDR2 YYREEE (reference sequence). Trimming shortened V by 0 bases and J by 2 bases, and 11 bases separated the two germline ends. This CDR3 region has 15 residues. Here the CDR3 reads CASSLAQGVQETQYF. The CDR3 DNA is TGTGCCAGCAGCTTGGCTCAGGGCGTGCAAGAGACCCAGTACTTC.

This sequence joins TRBV5-1 and TRBJ1-3; possibly TRBD1 for D (6 bases). Germline-derived CDR1 and CDR2 are SGHRS and YFSETQ. V was clipped by 0 bases and J by 3 bases, with 7 bases between them. CDR3 length equals 14 residues. CDR3 coding DNA: TGCGCCAGCAGCTTGGGCAGGGGTGGAAACACCATATATTTT. Translation gives CASSLGRGGNTIYF.

The chain joins TRBV5-4 to TRBJ1-2; possible D gene TRBD1, 6 bases. CDR3 length: 15 residues. Trimming removed 1 base at V and 4 bases at J, with 14 bases between. The V gene's germline CDR1 is SGHNT and CDR2 YYREEE (reference sequence). Here the CDR3 reads CASSLMAGDPYGYTF. In DNA, the CDR3 is TGTGCCAGCAGCTTGATGGCAGGGGATCCCTATGGCTACACCTTC.

This rearrangement joins TRBV7-9 to TRBJ1-2; no firm D call. This CDR3 spans 14 amino acids. The V and J ends lost 4 bases and 1 base respectively, with 10 bases between them. CDR1 and CDR2 (germline): SEHNR, FQNEAQ (reference sequence). The CDR3 DNA reads as TGTGCCAGCAGCTCCCTGACTGATAACTATGGCTACACCTTC. The encoded protein is CASSSLTDNYGYTF.

The rearrangement uses TRBV29-1 and TRBJ2-1, with 7 bases that match TRBD2. V shed 4 bases and J 0 bases; nucleotides not matched to a gene: 9. CDR1 SQVTM and CDR2 ANQGSEA come from the germline V gene. This CDR3 contains 16 residues. For the CDR3, the DNA is TGCAGCGTTGTAAGGGAGGGTACAGGCTCCTACAATGAGCAGTTCTTC. As protein: CSVVREGTGSYNEQFF.

This chain joins TRBV7-2 and TRBJ2-5, with D perhaps matching TRBD2 (6 bases). The CDR3 is 15 amino acids. Trimming removed 5 bases from V and 2 bases from J, with 15 bases in between. The germline V gene has CDR1 SGHTA and CDR2 FQGNSA. The CDR3 is CASSGSGTVQETQYF. The CDR3 DNA follows: TGTGCCAGCAGCGGCTCCGGGACTGTTCAAGAGACCCAGTACTTC.

The gene calls are TRBV15 and TRBJ1-2; 7 positions match TRBD1. Trimming took 5 bases from V and 4 from J; bases not matched to a gene: 10. This CDR3 has 15 residues. From germline, CDR1 is LNHNV and CDR2 YYDKDF (reference sequence). In nucleotides, the CDR3 is TGTGCCACCAGCCCCCGACAGGGTCAGGGCTATGGCTACACCTTC. It specifies CATSPRQGQGYGYTF.

V and J are TRBV4-2 and TRBJ1-3; no clear D gene. V lost 4 bases to trimming and J lost 4 bases, with 8 bases between them. The germline V gene encodes CDR1 LGHNA and CDR2 YNFKEQ. The CDR3 runs 13 residues. For the CDR3, the DNA is TGTGCCAGCAGCCTAAAGAGAGGAAACACCATATATTTT. Protein sequence: CASSLKRGNTIYF.

The chain recombines TRBV15 with TRBJ2-5; D is possibly TRBD1 (6 bases). From germline, CDR1 is LNHNV and CDR2 YYDKDF (reference sequence). V lost 6 bases and J lost 7, with 15 bases in between. CDR3 length: 13 amino acids. The CDR3 reads CATRQGRLGTQYF. CDR3 in DNA: TGTGCCACCAGACAGGGCCGATTGGGGACCCAGTACTTC.

With regard to this clone: The conserved phenylalanine or tryptophan normally closing the CDR3 is absent here, so this likely arose from a read error. The DNA is left out, because the CDR3 cannot be placed on it with certainty; the CDR3 is given as TCRdb lists it. This rearrangement joins TRBV5-1 to TRBJ2-7; the table calls TRBD2, which could not be checked here. The CDR3 totals 11 residues, both ends included. Germline-derived CDR1 and CDR2 are SGHRS and YFSETQ. The CDR3 is CASSLPGLLRT.

CDR3 protein: CASSPRGETSYEQYF. CDR3 sequence (DNA): TGTGCCAGCAGTCCCCGGGGGGAGACCTCCTACGAGCAGTACTTC. V and J are TRBV27 and TRBJ2-7, with 7 positions matching TRBD2. The CDR3 has 15 residues. Germline-derived CDR1 and CDR2 are MNHEY and SMNVEV (reference sequence). The trim removed 5 bases at V and 0 bases at J, leaving 7 bases unmatched.